The clone carrying this TCR beta chain was seen only a few times. The CDR3 consists of 15 residues. With V trimmed by 0 bases and J by 6 bases, 5 bases remained unmatched. Germline loops: CDR1 SGDLS, CDR2 YYNGEE. This sample is part of a study of T-cell reconstitution after alpha-beta-depleted transplantation in children. Construction of the TCRbeta library involved unique molecular identifiers. One entry per CDR3 protein, called by TCRdb with MiXCR from the PCR reads. The sample holds some 500,000 distinct CDR3 sequences; approximately 20% are singletons and the top ten take over 3%. The chain joins TRBV9 to TRBJ2-2; 7 nucleotides match TRBD2. This clonotype was sampled from a human donor who donated a stem cell graft to a child with acute lymphoblastic leukemia. The specimen comprised PBMCs from the stem cell graft donor, sampled from the stem cell graft. The CDR3 spells CASSVGGSNPGELFF. CDR3 nucleotides: TGTGCCAGCAGCGTAGGCGGGAGCAACCCCGGGGAGCTGTTTTTT.